The 6 T cell receptor beta chains in this list originate from one sample, sequenced in a study of cytomegalovirus exposure and HLA in healthy donors. Primers for the PCR totalled 60 Vbeta and 13 Jbeta. Produced via immunoSEQ multiplex PCR; TCRdb's table is partial and in-frame only. The sample lists about 190,000 clones, about 86% occurring once. Sequencing was performed on PBMCs. These receptors came from a woman younger than 30 in good health and CMV-seropositive.

The chain links TRBV12-5 to TRBJ1-2; TRBD1 agrees at 11 bases. The CDR3 sequence is 14 residues long. Germline V CDR1 and CDR2: LGHNT, FRNRAP. The CDR3 DNA sequence: TGTGCATCCGACGGACAGGGGGCGCCCTATGGCTACACCTTC. Its translation: CASDGQGAPYGYTF. The full variable domain, rest sourced from reference TRBV12-5 and TRBJ1-2, is DARVTQTPRHKVTEMGQEVTMRCQPILGHNTVFWYRQTMMQGLELLAYFRNRAPLDDSGMPKDRFSAEMPDATLATLKIQPSEPRDSAVYFCASDGQGAPYGYTFGSGTRLTVV.

This chain joins TRBV5-4 and TRBJ2-7; D gene ambiguous. Germline values: CDR1 SGHNT, CDR2 YYREEE (reference sequence). This CDR3 has 13 amino acids. V gave up 4 bases and J gave up 7 bases, with 15 bases separating them. The DNA of the CDR3 is TGTGCCAGCAGCCCACCTGGAGAGGAGGAGCAGTACTTC. Translating it yields CASSPPGEEEQYF.

The chain combines TRBV6-5 with TRBJ2-1, with 8 positions matching TRBD2. The germline gives CDR1 MNHEY, CDR2 SVGAGI. This CDR3 is 15 amino acids long. V dropped 3 bases and J dropped 9; count of bases not matched to a gene: 10. In DNA form, the CDR3 reads TGTGCCAGCAGTTATTATCCCGGGGGGGCCAGTGAGCAGTTCTTC. This codes for CASSYYPGGASEQFF.

This chain uses TRBV4-2 with TRBJ1-2, with D maybe TRBD1 (6 bases). The CDR3 sequence is 15 residues long. Per germline, CDR1 LGHNA and CDR2 YNFKEQ. The germline V and J ends were trimmed by 0 bases and 9 bases, with 17 bases remaining between them. The CDR3 spells CASSQDHTGRVRYTF. CDR3 DNA sequence: TGTGCCAGCAGCCAAGATCACACAGGGAGAGTTCGCTACACCTTC.

The genes are TRBV4-3 and TRBJ2-1; TRBD1 matches at 9 bases. With V trimmed by 3 bases and J by 8 bases, 8 bases remained unmatched. In germline, CDR1 is LGHNA, CDR2 YSLEER. CDR3 size: 15 residues. CDR3 loop: CASSHQRGTGYEQFF. CDR3 in DNA: TGCGCCAGCAGCCATCAAAGGGGGACAGGGTATGAGCAGTTCTTC.

This clone was recorded a few times. The chain's CDR3 is CASRPIAAATEAFF. CDR3 in DNA: TGTGCCAGCAGGCCGATAGCGGCAGCCACTGAAGCTTTCTTT. The chain couples TRBV2 to TRBJ1-1; D is uncertain. This CDR3 spans 14 amino acids. Germline CDR1 SNHLY, CDR2 FYNNEI. V gave up 6 bases and J gave up 4 bases, with 15 bases separating them.